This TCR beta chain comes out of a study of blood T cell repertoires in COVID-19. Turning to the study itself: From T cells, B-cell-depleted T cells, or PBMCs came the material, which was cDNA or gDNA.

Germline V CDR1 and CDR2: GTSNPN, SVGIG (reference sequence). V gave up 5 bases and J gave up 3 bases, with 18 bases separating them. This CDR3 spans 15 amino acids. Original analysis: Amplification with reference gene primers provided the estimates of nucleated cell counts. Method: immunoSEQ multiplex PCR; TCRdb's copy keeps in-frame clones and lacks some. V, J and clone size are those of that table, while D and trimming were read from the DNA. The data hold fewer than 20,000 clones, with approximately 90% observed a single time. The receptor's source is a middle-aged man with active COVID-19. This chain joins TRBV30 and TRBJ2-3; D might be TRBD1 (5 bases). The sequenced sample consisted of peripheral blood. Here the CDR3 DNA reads TGTGCCTGGCGTGGACACGGTCTAAGGACAGATACGCAGTATTTT. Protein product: CAWRGHGLRTDTQYF.